One and the same sample provided the 5 T cell receptor beta chains below, sequenced in a study of cytomegalovirus exposure and HLA in healthy donors. Method: immunoSEQ multiplex PCR; TCRdb's copy keeps in-frame clones and lacks some. Here the sample spans some 110,000 clones, around 86% being singletons. Sequencing used PBMCs. These receptors were taken from a man younger than 35 in good health and CMV-seronegative.

The V gene is TRBV7-8, the J gene TRBJ1-1; tentative D call: TRBD1 (6 bases). Germline V lookup: CDR1 SGHVS, CDR2 FQNEAQ. Trimming removed 5 bases from V and 1 base from J, with 11 bases in between. The CDR3 extends over 14 amino acids. Written as DNA, the CDR3 is TGTGCCAGCAGCCTTGGGACACCGAACACTGAAGCTTTCTTT. This encodes CASSLGTPNTEAFF.

This clone came up once. The chain joins TRBV2 to TRBJ1-4; 8 bases are a match to TRBD1. The CDR3 covers 14 residues. J gave up 2 bases and V 6 bases, and 2 bases lay outside the gene matches. CDR1 is SNHLY and CDR2 is FYNNEI in the germline V gene. CDR3 nucleotide sequence: TGTGCCAGCAGGACAGGGGTCACTAATGAAAAACTGTTTTTT. Its translation is CASRTGVTNEKLFF. Filled out from reference TRBV2 and TRBJ1-4, the complete variable domain reads EPEVTQTPSHQVTQMGQEVILRCVPISNHLYFYWYRQILGQKVEFLVSFYNNEISEKSEIFDDQFSVERPDGSNFTLKIRSTKLEDSAMYFCASRTGVTNEKLFFGSGTQLSVL.

The chain links TRBV25-1 to TRBJ1-2; possibly TRBD1 for D (5 bases). Trimming took off 0 bases at V and 0 bases at J, with 8 bases between the two ends. Per the germline V gene, CDR1 is MGHDK and CDR2 is SYGVNS. The CDR3 sequence is 15 residues long. The CDR3, as DNA: TGTGCCAGCAGTGAATATACAGGTGCTAACTATGGCTACACCTTC. Translation gives CASSEYTGANYGYTF.

The CDR3 DNA reads TGTGCCAGTAGTATAGAGACAGGGGGCATTTCACCCCTCCACTTT. Its protein is CASSIETGGISPLHF. V usage is TRBV19 and J usage is TRBJ1-6; 10 bases align to TRBD1. The CDR3 length is 15 residues. CDR1 LNHDA and CDR2 SQIVND come from the germline V gene (reference sequence). V was pared by 0 bases and J by 9 bases, with 2 bases of the junction left unmatched.

The CDR3 nucleotides are TGTGCCAGCAGTCATAAACCGGACAGAACCTACGAGCAGTACTTC. It is translated as CASSHKPDRTYEQYF. The chain joins TRBV27 to TRBJ2-7; weak D call: TRBD1 (6 bases). The CDR3 contains 15 residues. Germline V gene sequence: CDR1 MNHEY, CDR2 SMNVEV (reference sequence). With 5 bases removed from V and 2 bases from J, the gap between germline ends came to 16 bases.